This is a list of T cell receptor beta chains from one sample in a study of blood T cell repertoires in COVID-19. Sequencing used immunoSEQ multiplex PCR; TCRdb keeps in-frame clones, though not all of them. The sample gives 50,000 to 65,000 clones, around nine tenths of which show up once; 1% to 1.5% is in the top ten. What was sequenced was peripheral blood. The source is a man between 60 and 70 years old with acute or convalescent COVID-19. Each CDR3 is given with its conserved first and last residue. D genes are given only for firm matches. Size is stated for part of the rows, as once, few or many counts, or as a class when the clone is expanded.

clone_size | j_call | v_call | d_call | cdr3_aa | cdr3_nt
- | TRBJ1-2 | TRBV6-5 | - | CASTPQWGHYGYTF | TGTGCCAGCACCCCTCAATGGGGCCACTATGGCTACACCTTC
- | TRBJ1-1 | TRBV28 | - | CASSWGVRNTEAFF | TGTGCCAGCAGTTGGGGGGTGAGAAACACTGAAGCTTTCTTT
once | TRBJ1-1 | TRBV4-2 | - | CASSTRTVNTEAFF | TGTGCCAGCAGCACACGGACAGTGAACACTGAAGCTTTCTTT
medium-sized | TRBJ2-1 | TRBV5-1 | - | CASSLSGAYNEQFF | TGCGCCAGCAGCTTGTCGGGGGCCTACAATGAGCAGTTCTTC
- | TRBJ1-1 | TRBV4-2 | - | CASSPGGLVRTEAFF | TGTGCCAGCAGCCCGGGGGGTTTGGTTCGGACTGAAGCTTTCTTT
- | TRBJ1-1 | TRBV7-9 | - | CASSTETGLTEAFF | TGTGCCAGCAGCACGGAAACAGGGTTAACTGAAGCTTTCTTT
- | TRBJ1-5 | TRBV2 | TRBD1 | CASRGGQGSQPQHF | TGTGCCAGCAGGGGGGGACAGGGGAGTCAGCCCCAGCATTTT
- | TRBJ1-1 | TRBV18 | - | CASSPAGNTEAFF | TGTGCCAGCTCACCAGCGGGGAACACTGAAGCTTTCTTT
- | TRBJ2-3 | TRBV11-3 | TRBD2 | CASSRLAENTDTQYF | TGTGCCAGCAGCCGACTAGCGGAAAATACAGATACGCAGTATTTT
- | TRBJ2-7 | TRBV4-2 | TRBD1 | CASSQAGTGFHEQYF | TGTGCCAGCAGCCAAGCCGGGACAGGGTTCCACGAGCAGTACTTC
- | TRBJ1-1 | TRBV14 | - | CASSPTGGWPTEAFF | TGTGCCAGCAGCCCCACTGGGGGGTGGCCCACTGAAGCTTTCTTT
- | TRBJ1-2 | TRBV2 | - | CASSEGRGAQVYGYTF | TGTGCCAGCAGTGAAGGCCGGGGGGCGCAGGTCTATGGCTACACCTTC
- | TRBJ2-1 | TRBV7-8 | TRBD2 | CASSLLAGPAGEQFF | TGTGCCAGCAGCTTGCTAGCGGGTCCTGCCGGTGAGCAGTTCTTC
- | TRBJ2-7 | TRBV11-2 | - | CASSLVGKPNYEQYF | TGTGCCAGCAGCTTAGTGGGCAAACCAAATTACGAGCAGTACTTC
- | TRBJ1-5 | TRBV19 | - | CASIGAGSYSNQPQHF | TGTGCCAGTATTGGGGCAGGAAGTTATAGCAATCAGCCCCAGCATTTT
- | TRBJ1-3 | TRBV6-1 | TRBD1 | CASSEAAGQGAIYF | TGTGCCAGCAGTGAAGCCGCGGGACAGGGCGCCATATATTTT
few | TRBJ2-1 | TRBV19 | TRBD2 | CASTLGSGGIGKQFF | TGTGCCAGTACCCTCGGTAGCGGGGGGATCGGAAAGCAGTTCTTC
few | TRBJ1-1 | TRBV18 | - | CASSPGSQNTEAFF | TGTGCCAGCTCACCCGGGTCCCAGAACACTGAAGCTTTCTTT
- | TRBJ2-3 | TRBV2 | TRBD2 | CASSEYSGRTDTQYF | TGTGCCAGCAGTGAGTATAGCGGGAGGACAGATACGCAGTATTTT
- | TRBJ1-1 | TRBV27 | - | CASSPGTAVLEAFF | TGTGCCAGCAGTCCCGGGACTGCGGTTCTTGAAGCTTTCTTT
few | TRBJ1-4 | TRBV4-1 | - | CASSQEERAAKLFF | TGCGCCAGCAGCCAAGAGGAAAGAGCGGCAAAACTGTTTTTT
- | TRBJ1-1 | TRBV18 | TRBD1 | CASSPSGTGSSQGTEAFF | TGTGCCAGCTCACCCTCCGGGACAGGGAGTTCCCAAGGCACTGAAGCTTTCTTT
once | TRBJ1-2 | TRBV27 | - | CASSFQGSYGYTF | TGTGCCAGCAGTTTCCAGGGTTCCTATGGCTACACCTTC
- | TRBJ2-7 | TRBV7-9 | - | CASSSDRAGHYEQYF | TGTGCCAGCAGCTCTGACAGGGCGGGGCATTACGAGCAGTACTTC
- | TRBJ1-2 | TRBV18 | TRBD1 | CASSPGTGSDGYTF | TGTGCCAGCTCACCAGGGACAGGGAGCGATGGCTACACCTTC
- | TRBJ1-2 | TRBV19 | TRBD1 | CASSINRDSRSYGYTF | TGTGCCAGTAGTATTAACCGGGACAGCAGGTCCTATGGCTACACCTTC
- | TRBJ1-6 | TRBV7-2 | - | CASSFIAGANSPLHF | TGTGCCAGCAGCTTTATCGCAGGGGCGAATTCACCCCTCCACTTT
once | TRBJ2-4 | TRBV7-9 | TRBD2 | CASSSGTSPIGIQYF | TGTGCCAGCAGCTCCGGGACTAGCCCGATCGGCATTCAGTACTTC
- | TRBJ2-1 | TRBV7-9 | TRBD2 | CASSLAETSGRYEQFF | TGTGCCAGCAGCTTGGCGGAGACTAGCGGGAGGTACGAGCAGTTCTTC
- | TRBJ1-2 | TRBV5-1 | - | CASSPGGSYGYTF | TGCGCCAGCAGTCCGGGGGGCAGCTATGGCTACACCTTC
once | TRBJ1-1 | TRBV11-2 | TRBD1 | CASSRDRGRLNTEAFF | TGTGCCAGCAGCCGGGACAGGGGGCGCTTGAACACTGAAGCTTTCTTT
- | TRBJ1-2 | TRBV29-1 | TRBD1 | CSVSTGGFNYGYTF | TGCAGCGTTTCGACAGGGGGCTTTAACTATGGCTACACCTTC
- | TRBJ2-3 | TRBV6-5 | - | CASTPLAQSTDTQYF | TGTGCCAGCACTCCGCTAGCGCAAAGCACAGATACGCAGTATTTT
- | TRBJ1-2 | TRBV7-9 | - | CASSLQGSEGYTF | TGTGCCAGCAGCTTACAGGGTTCGGAAGGCTACACCTTC
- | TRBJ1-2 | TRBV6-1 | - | CASSEEAGYGYTF | TGTGCCAGCAGTGAAGAGGCGGGTTATGGCTACACCTTC
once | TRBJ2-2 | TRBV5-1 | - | CASSRDTNTGELFF | TGCGCCAGCAGCCGGGACACCAACACCGGGGAGCTGTTTTTT
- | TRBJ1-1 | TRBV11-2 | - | CASSLGGVITPAEAFF | TGTGCCAGCAGCTTAGGGGGGGTAATAACGCCGGCTGAAGCTTTCTTT
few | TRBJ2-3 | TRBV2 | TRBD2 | CASSGISTDTQYF | TGTGCCAGTAGCGGGATCAGCACAGATACGCAGTATTTT
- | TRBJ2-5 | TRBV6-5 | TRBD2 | CASSYSRGVMETQYF | TGTGCCAGCAGTTACTCCCGGGGGGTTATGGAGACCCAGTACTTC
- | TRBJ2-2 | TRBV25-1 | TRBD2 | CASAGGLAGVGGELFF | TGTGCCAGCGCTGGAGGACTAGCGGGAGTAGGAGGGGAGCTGTTTTTT
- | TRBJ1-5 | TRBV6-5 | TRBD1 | CASSPGQQNQPQHF | TGTGCCAGCAGCCCGGGACAGCAGAATCAGCCCCAGCATTTT
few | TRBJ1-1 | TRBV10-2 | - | CASLRGTEAFF | TGCGCCAGCCTAAGGGGGACTGAAGCTTTCTTT
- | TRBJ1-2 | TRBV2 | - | CASSEGGGSYGYTF | TGTGCCAGCAGTGAAGGGGGGGGTTCCTACGGCTACACCTTC
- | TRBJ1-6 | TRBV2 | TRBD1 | CASSRDRGLGNSPLHF | TGTGCCAGCAGTCGGGACAGGGGGCTGGGGAATTCACCCCTCCACTTT
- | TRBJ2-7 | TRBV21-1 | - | CASTFPWGHHSYEQYF | TGTGCCAGCACCTTCCCATGGGGCCACCACTCCTACGAGCAGTACTTC
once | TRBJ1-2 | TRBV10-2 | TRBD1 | CASSESTGGYYGYTF | TGCGCCAGCAGTGAGTCTACAGGGGGCTACTATGGCTACACCTTC
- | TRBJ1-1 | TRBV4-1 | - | CASSWVGEGNTEAFF | TGCGCCAGCAGCTGGGTCGGGGAGGGGAACACTGAAGCTTTCTTT
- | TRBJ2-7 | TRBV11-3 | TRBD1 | CASSSPPRRTGVYEQYF | TGTGCCAGCAGCTCACCCCCCAGGCGGACAGGGGTTTACGAGCAGTACTTC
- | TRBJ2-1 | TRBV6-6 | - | CASRLQSGLSREQFF | TGTGCCAGCAGACTACAGTCAGGGCTGTCGCGTGAGCAGTTCTTC
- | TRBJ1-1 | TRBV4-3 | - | CASSQDPKLGGTEAFF | TGCGCCAGCAGCCAAGATCCGAAACTGGGGGGCACTGAAGCTTTCTTT
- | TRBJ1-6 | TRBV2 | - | CASRFRRGTGSSYNSPLHF | TGTGCCAGCCGCTTTCGAAGAGGAACAGGGAGCTCCTATAATTCACCCCTCCACTTT
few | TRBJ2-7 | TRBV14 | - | CASSPLGGSLGEQYF | TGTGCCAGCAGCCCCTTGGGGGGAAGTTTGGGCGAGCAGTACTTC
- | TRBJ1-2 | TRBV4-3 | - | CASSPNRQVSNYGYTF | TGCGCCAGCAGCCCTAATAGACAGGTATCTAACTATGGCTACACCTTC